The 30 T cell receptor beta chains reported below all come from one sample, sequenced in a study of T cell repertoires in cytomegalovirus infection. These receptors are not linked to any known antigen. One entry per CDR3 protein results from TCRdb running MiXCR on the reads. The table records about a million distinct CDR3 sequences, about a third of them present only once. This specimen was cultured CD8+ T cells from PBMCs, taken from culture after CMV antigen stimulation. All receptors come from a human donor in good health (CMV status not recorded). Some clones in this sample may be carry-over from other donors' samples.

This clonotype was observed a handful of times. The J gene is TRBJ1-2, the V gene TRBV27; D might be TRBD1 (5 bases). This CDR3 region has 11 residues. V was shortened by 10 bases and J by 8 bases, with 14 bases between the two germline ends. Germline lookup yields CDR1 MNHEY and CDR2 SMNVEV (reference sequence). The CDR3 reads CATLGGYGYTF. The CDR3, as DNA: TGTGCCACCTTGGGGGGTTACGGCTACACCTTC.

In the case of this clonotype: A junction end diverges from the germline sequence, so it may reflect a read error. The CDR3 DNA is TGTGCCTCCAGTGTTCTTCTCCCGGCGTCGAGCTCTGGAAACACCATATATTTT. This encodes CASSVLLPASSSGNTIYF. The rearrangement uses TRBV24-1 and TRBJ1-3; D unresolved. In germline, CDR1 is KGHDR, CDR2 SFDVKD. CDR3 length: 18 amino acids.

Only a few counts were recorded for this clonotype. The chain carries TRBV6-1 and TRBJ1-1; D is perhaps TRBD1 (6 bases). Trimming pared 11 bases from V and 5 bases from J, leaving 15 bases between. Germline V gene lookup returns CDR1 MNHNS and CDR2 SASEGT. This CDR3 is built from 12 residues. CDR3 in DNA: TGTGCCGTACATCAACAGGGAACTGAAGCTTTCTTT. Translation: CAVHQQGTEAFF.

The CDR3 spells CASSIELNEAFF. CDR3 DNA: TGTGCCAGCAGTATCGAACTCAATGAAGCTTTCTTT. V usage is TRBV7-9 and J usage is TRBJ1-1, with no clear D. Germline values: CDR1 SEHNR, CDR2 FQNEAQ (reference sequence). This CDR3 is built from 12 residues. The ends were cut back, 6 bases at V and 7 bases at J, with 12 bases in the middle.

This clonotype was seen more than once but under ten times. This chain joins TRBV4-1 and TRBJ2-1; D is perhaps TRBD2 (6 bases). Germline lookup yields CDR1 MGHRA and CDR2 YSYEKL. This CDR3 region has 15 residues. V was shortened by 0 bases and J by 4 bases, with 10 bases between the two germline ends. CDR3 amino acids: CASSQDHGGYNEQFF. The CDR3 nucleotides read TGCGCCAGCAGCCAAGATCATGGGGGGTACAATGAGCAGTTCTTC.

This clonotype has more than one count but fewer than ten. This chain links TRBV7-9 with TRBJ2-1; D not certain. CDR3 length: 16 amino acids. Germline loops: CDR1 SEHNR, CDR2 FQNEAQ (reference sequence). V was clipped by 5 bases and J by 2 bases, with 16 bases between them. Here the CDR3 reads CASSPQEREPYNEQFF. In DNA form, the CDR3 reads TGTGCCAGCAGCCCTCAAGAAAGGGAACCCTACAATGAGCAGTTCTTC. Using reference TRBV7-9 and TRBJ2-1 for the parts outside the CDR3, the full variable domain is DTGVSQNPRHKITKRGQNVTFRCDPISEHNRLYWYRQTLGQGPEFLTYFQNEAQLEKSRLLSDRFSAERPKGSFSTLEIQRTEQGDSAMYLCASSPQEREPYNEQFFGPGTRLTVL.

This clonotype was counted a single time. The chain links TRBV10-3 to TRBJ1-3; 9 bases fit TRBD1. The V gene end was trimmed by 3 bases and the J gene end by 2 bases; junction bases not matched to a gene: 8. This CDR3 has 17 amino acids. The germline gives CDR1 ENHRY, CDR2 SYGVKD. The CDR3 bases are TGTGCCATCAGTGAAAGGGACAGGGAGTTAACTGGAAACACCATATATTTT. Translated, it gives CAISERDRELTGNTIYF.

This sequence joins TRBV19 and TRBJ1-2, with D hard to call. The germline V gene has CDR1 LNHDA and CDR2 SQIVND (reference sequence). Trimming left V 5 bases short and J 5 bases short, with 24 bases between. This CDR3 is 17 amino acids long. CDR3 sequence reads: CASSPDGWALWRYGYTF. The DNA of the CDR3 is TGTGCCAGTAGTCCTGACGGCTGGGCCTTATGGAGATATGGCTACACCTTC.

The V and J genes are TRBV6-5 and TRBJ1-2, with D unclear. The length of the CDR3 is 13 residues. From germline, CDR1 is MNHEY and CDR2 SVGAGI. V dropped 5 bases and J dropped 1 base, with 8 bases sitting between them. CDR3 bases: TGTGCCAGCAGTACCCAGGTTAACTATGGCTACACCTTC. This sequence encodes CASSTQVNYGYTF.

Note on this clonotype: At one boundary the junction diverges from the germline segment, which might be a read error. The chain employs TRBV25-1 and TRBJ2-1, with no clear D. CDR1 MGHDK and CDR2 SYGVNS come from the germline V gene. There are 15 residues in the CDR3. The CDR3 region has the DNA TGTACCAGCAGTCCCGGATCACTTATGTACAATGAGCAGTTCTTC. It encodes CTSSPGSLMYNEQFF. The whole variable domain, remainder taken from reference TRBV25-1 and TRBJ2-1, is EADIYQTPRYLVIGTGKKITLECSQTMGHDKMYWYQQDPGMELHLIHYSYGVNSTEKGDLSSESTVSRIRTEHFPLTLESARPSHTSQYLCTSSPGSLMYNEQFFGPGTRLTVL.

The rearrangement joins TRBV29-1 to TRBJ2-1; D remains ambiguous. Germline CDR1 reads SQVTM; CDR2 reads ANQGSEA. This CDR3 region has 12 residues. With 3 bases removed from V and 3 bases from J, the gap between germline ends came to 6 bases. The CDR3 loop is CSVEDRYNEQFF. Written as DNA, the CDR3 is TGCAGCGTTGAGGATCGCTACAATGAGCAGTTCTTC.

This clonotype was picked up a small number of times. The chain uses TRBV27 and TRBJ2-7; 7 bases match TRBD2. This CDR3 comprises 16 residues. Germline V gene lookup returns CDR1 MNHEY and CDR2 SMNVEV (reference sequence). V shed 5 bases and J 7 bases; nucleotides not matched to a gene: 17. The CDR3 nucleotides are TGTGCCAGCAGTCCCGCCCGGAGCGGGACCAAGGGGGAGCAGTACGTC. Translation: CASSPARSGTKGEQYV.

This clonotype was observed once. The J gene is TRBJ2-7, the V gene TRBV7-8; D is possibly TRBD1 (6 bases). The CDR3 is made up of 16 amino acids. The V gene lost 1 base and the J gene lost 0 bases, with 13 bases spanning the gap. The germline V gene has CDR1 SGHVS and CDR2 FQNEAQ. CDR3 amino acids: CASSLEVQGSSYEQYF. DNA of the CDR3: TGTGCCAGCAGCTTAGAAGTCCAGGGGAGCTCCTACGAGCAGTACTTC.

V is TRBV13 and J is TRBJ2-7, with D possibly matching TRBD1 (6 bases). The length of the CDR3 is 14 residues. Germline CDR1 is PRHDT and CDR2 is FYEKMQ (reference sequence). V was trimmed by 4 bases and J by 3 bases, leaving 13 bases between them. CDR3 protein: CASSSWTENYEQYF. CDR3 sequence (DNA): TGTGCCAGCAGCTCCTGGACAGAGAACTACGAGCAGTACTTC.

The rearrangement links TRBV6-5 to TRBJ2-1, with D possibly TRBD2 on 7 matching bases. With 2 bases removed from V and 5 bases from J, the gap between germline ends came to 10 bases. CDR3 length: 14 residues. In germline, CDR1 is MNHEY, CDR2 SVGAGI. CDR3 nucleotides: TGTGCCAGCAGTTACGGAGGGGGGGACAATGAGCAGTTCTTC. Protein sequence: CASSYGGGDNEQFF.

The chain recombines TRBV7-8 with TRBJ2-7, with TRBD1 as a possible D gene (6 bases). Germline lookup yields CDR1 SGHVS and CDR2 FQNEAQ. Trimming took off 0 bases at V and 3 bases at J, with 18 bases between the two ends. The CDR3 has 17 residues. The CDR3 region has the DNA TGTGCCAGCAGCTTAGCCCGGGACACACAAATTGACTACGAGCAGTACGTC. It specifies CASSLARDTQIDYEQYV.

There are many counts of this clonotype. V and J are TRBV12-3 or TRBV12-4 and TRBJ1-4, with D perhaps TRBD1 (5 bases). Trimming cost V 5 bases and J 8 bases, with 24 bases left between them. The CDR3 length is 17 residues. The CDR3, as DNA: TGTGCCAGCAGTCCTCTACCTGGGACCCAGGGCTGGGAAAAACTGTTTTTT. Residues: CASSPLPGTQGWEKLFF.

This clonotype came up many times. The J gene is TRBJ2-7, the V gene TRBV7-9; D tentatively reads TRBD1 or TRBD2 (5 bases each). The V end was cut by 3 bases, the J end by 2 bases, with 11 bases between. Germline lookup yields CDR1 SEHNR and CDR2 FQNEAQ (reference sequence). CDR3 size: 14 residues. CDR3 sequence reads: CASSFRDAAYEQYF. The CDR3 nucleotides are TGTGCCAGCAGCTTCCGGGACGCCGCCTACGAGCAGTACTTC. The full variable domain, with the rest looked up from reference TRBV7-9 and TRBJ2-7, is DTGVSQNPRHKITKRGQNVTFRCDPISEHNRLYWYRQTLGQGPEFLTYFQNEAQLEKSRLLSDRFSAERPKGSFSTLEIQRTEQGDSAMYLCASSFRDAAYEQYFGPGTRLTVT.

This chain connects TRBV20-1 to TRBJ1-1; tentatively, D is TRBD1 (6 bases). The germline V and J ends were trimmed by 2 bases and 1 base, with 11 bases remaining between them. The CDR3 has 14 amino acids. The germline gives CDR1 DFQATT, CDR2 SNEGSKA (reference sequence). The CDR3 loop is CSARWLGGNTEAFF. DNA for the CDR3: TGCAGTGCTAGATGGTTAGGGGGGAACACTGAAGCTTTCTTT.

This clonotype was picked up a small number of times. CDR3 in amino acids: CASSSGQGRLFF. The CDR3 DNA sequence: TGTGCCAGCAGCTCTGGACAGGGGAGACTGTTTTTT. This chain connects TRBV7-9 to TRBJ1-4; 9 bases are a match to TRBD1. CDR3 size: 12 residues. V was pared by 4 bases and J by 13 bases, with 4 bases of the junction left unmatched. Germline V gene lookup returns CDR1 SEHNR and CDR2 FQNEAQ (reference sequence).

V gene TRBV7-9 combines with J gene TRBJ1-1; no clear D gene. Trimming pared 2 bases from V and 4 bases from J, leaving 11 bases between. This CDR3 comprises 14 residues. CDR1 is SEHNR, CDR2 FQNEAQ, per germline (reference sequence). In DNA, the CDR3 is TGTGCCAGCAGCTTAAGAGCTTTTGGCACTGAAGCTTTCTTT. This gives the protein CASSLRAFGTEAFF.

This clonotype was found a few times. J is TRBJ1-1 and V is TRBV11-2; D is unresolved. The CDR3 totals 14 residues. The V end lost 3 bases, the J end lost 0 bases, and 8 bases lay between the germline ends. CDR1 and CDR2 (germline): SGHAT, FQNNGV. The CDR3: CASSLNSMNTEAFF. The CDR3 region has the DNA TGTGCCAGCAGCTTGAACAGCATGAACACTGAAGCTTTCTTT.

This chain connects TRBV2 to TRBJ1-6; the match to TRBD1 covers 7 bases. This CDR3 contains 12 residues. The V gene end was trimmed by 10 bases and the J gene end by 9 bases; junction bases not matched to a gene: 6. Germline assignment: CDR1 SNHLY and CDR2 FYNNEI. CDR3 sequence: CAIRQGVSPLHF. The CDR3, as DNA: TGTGCCATCCGACAGGGCGTTTCACCCCTCCACTTT.

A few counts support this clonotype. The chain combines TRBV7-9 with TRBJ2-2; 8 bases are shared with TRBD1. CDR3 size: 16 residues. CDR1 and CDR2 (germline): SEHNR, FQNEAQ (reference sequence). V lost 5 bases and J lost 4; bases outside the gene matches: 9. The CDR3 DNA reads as TGTGCCAGCAGCCGACCGGACAGGGTGGTCACCGGGGAGCTGTTTTTT. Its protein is CASSRPDRVVTGELFF.

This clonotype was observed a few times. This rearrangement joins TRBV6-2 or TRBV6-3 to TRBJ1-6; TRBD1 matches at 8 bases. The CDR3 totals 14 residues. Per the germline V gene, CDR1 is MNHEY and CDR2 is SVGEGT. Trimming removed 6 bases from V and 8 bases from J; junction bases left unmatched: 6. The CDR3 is CASRPDREDSPLHF. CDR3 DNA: TGTGCCAGCAGACCGGACAGGGAGGATTCACCCCTCCACTTT.

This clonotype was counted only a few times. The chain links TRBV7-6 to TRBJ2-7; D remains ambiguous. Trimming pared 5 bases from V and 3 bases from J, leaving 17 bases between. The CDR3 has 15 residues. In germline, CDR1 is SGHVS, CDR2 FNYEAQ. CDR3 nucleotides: TGTGCCAGCAGCCCGAGTCGGCTAGATAGCTACGAGCAGTACTTC. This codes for CASSPSRLDSYEQYF.

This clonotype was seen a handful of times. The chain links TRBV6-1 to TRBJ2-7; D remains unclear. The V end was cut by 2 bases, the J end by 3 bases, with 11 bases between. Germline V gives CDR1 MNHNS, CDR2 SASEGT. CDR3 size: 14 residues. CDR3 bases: TGTGCCAGCAGTGAAAATCGTCCGGGCTACGAGCAGTACTTC. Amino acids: CASSENRPGYEQYF.

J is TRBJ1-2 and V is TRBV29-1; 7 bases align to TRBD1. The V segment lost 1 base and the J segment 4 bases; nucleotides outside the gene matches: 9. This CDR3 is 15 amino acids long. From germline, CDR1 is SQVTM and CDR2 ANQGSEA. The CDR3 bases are TGCAGCGTTGAAGCAACAGGGGCGCACTCCTATGGCTACACCTTC. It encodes CSVEATGAHSYGYTF.

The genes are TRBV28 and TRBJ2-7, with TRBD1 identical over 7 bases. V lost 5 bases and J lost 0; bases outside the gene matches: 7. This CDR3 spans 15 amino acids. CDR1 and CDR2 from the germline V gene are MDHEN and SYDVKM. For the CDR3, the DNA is TGTGCCAGCAGTGATGACAGGGTGAGCTCCTACGAGCAGTACGTC. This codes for CASSDDRVSSYEQYV.

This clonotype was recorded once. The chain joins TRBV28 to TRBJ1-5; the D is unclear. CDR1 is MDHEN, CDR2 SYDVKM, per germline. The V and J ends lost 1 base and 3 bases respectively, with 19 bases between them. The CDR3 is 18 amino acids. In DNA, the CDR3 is TGTGCCAGCAGTTTATTCGGCGGTTTAGGGAATAACAATCAGCCCCAGCATTTT. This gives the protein CASSLFGGLGNNNQPQHF.